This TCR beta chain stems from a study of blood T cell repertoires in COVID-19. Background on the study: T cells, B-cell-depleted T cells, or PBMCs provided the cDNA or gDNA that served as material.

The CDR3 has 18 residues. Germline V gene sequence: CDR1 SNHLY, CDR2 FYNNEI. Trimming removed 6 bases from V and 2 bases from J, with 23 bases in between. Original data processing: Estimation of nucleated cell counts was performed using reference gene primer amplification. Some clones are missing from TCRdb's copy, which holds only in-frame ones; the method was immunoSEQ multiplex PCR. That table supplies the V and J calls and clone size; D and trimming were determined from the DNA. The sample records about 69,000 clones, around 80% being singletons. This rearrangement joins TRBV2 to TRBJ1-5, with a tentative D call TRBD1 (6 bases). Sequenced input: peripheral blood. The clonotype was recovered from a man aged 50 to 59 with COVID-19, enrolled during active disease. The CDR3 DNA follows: TGTGCCAGCAGATTTGCCCCCGGGACACTGGATCGCAATCAGCCCCAGCATTTT. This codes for CASRFAPGTLDRNQPQHF.